This entry lists 17 T cell receptor beta chains sequenced from one sample in a study of Ad26.COV2.S vaccination and SARS-CoV-2 variants. Measured with immunoSEQ multiplex PCR; TCRdb has only the in-frame clones, and not every one. Here the sample spans about 350,000 clones, 75% to 90% being singletons. The treatment: around 19 received Ad26.COV2.S at low or high dose, single or two shots; 5 received placebo; per-sample allocation not given. At day 63 after the first vaccine or placebo injection, samples were drawn. The specimen was peripheral blood, collected in a trial of Ad26.COV2.S vaccine versus placebo. These receptors all come from a person between 18 and 65 years old who received the Ad26.COV2.S COVID-19 vaccine or a placebo.

The J gene is TRBJ2-2, the V gene TRBV11-3, with 8 bases identical to TRBD1. With 5 bases clipped from V and 3 bases from J, the junction kept 2 bases outside the gene matches. Per the germline V gene, CDR1 is SGHNT and CDR2 is YENEEA. The CDR3 is made up of 14 amino acids. Here the CDR3 DNA reads TGTGCCAGCAGCCGACAGGGGCACACCGGGGAGCTGTTTTTT. It encodes CASSRQGHTGELFF.

This chain joins TRBV7-9 and TRBJ2-3, with TRBD2 identical over 9 bases. J gave up 1 base and V 2 bases, and 4 bases lay outside the gene matches. Germline CDR1 is SEHNR and CDR2 is FQNEAQ (reference sequence). The CDR3 consists of 16 residues. CDR3 protein: CASSLKASGGTDTQYF. As DNA, the CDR3 is TGTGCCAGCAGCTTAAAAGCTAGCGGGGGCACAGATACGCAGTATTTT.

This clone was picked up one time. This sequence joins TRBV6-5 and TRBJ1-2; D is perhaps TRBD1 (6 bases). This CDR3 contains 15 residues. V shed 4 bases and J shed 2 bases, with 14 bases lying between them. Germline CDR1 MNHEY, CDR2 SVGAGI. CDR3 nucleotide sequence: TGTGCCAGCAGTTCCAGGGGAGGGGGGAACTATGGCTACACCTTC. This codes for CASSSRGGGNYGYTF.

The chain employs TRBV30 and TRBJ2-5; perhaps TRBD1 as D (6 bases). The V gene's germline CDR1 is GTSNPN and CDR2 SVGIG (reference sequence). This CDR3 comprises 14 residues. The V end was cut by 3 bases, the J end by 5 bases, with 16 bases between. The CDR3 loop is CAWSAGVNAETQYF. DNA for the CDR3: TGTGCCTGGAGCGCAGGGGTTAACGCGGAGACCCAGTACTTC.

This clone was recorded once. This sequence joins TRBV24-1 and TRBJ2-1; 15 bases map to TRBD2. This CDR3 is built from 15 residues. Unmatched junction bases numbered 0, after V lost 3 bases and J lost 7 bases. In germline, CDR1 is KGHDR, CDR2 SFDVKD. This CDR3 reads CATSDGLAGGNEQFF. CDR3 DNA: TGTGCCACCAGTGATGGACTAGCGGGGGGGAATGAGCAGTTCTTC.

The rearrangement joins TRBV10-3 to TRBJ2-5; D remains ambiguous. There are 13 residues in the CDR3. Per germline, CDR1 ENHRY and CDR2 SYGVKD. The ends were cut back, 2 bases at V and 5 bases at J, with 9 bases in the middle. The CDR3 DNA reads as TGTGCCATCAGTGAGAGGGTGGGGGAGACCCAGTACTTC. Translating it yields CAISERVGETQYF.

This rearrangement joins TRBV11-3 to TRBJ2-1; 11 nucleotides agree with TRBD1. Germline lookup yields CDR1 SGHNT and CDR2 YENEEA. This CDR3 spans 17 amino acids. The V gene end was trimmed by 6 bases and the J gene end by 4 bases; junction bases not matched to a gene: 11. This chain's CDR3 is CASSPGRDRGIYNEQFF. The CDR3 DNA sequence: TGTGCCAGCAGTCCCGGGAGGGACAGGGGGATTTACAATGAGCAGTTCTTC.

This clone was recorded only once. This chain joins TRBV7-2 and TRBJ2-5; D is unclear. The CDR3 is 14 amino acids. V lost 3 bases and J 1 base, leaving 9 bases between the germline ends. Per the germline V gene, CDR1 is SGHTA and CDR2 is FQGNSA. The CDR3 reads CASSFMSLQETQYF. The DNA of the CDR3 is TGTGCCAGCAGCTTCATGAGCCTCCAAGAGACCCAGTACTTC.

The chain couples TRBV7-8 to TRBJ2-7; D is possibly TRBD2 (5 bases). This CDR3 comprises 15 residues. The V end was cut by 0 bases, the J end by 2 bases, with 11 bases between. CDR1 is SGHVS, CDR2 FQNEAQ, per germline. The CDR3 bases are TGTGCCAGCAGCTTAGCAGGGAGCGAAGCCTACGAGCAGTACTTC. This codes for CASSLAGSEAYEQYF.

This sequence joins TRBV11-2 and TRBJ2-7, with no clear D. Per the germline V gene, CDR1 is SGHAT and CDR2 is FQNNGV. The CDR3 length is 13 residues. The V end lost 3 bases, the J end lost 2 bases, and 8 bases lay between the germline ends. CDR3 nucleotide sequence: TGTGCCAGCAGCTTGCCGAAAGCCTACGAGCAGTACTTC. Translated: CASSLPKAYEQYF.

J is TRBJ2-1 and V is TRBV7-2; 13 bases map to TRBD2. Germline V lookup: CDR1 SGHTA, CDR2 FQGNSA. The CDR3 is 16 amino acids. Trimming removed 5 bases from V and 10 bases from J; junction bases left unmatched: 11. DNA for the CDR3: TGTGCCAGCAGCGTGCAACTAGCGGGGGGGCCGAAGGAGCAGTTCTTC. Amino acids: CASSVQLAGGPKEQFF. The entire variable domain, with the rest obtained from reference TRBV7-2 and TRBJ2-1, is as follows: GAGVSQSPSNKVTEKGKDVELRCDPISGHTALYWYRQSLGQGLEFLIYFQGNSAPDKSGLPSDRFSAERTGGSVSTLTIQRTQQEDSAVYLCASSVQLAGGPKEQFFGPGTRLTVL.

The V and J genes are TRBV18 and TRBJ2-5; D remains ambiguous. CDR1 is KGHSH, CDR2 LQKENI, per germline. The CDR3 totals 15 residues. The ends were cut back, 0 bases at V and 2 bases at J, with 10 bases in the middle. The CDR3 DNA reads TGTGCCAGCTCACCACCGCAACTTCTTCAAGAGACCCAGTACTTC. As protein: CASSPPQLLQETQYF.

This clone was detected only a few times. The chain couples TRBV12-3 or TRBV12-4 to TRBJ2-7, with D possibly TRBD1 on 6 matching bases. The V end was cut by 5 bases, the J end by 2 bases, with 10 bases between. The CDR3 has 13 residues. The CDR3, as DNA: TGTGCCAGCAGTCAGGGGATCACCTACGAGCAGTACTTC. Translating it yields CASSQGITYEQYF.

The chain links TRBV4-2 to TRBJ2-7; a weak D match, TRBD2 (7 bases). The CDR3 sequence is 15 residues long. Germline values: CDR1 LGHNA, CDR2 YNFKEQ. The V end lost 1 base, the J end lost 2 bases, and 12 bases lay between the germline ends. CDR3 DNA: TGTGCCAGCAGCCAAGTAGGAGGGGGGGCCTACGAGCAGTACTTC. Its protein is CASSQVGGGAYEQYF.

The chain combines TRBV24-1 with TRBJ2-1; the match to TRBD1 covers 8 bases. Trimming cost V 8 bases and J 6 bases; bases outside gene matches: 26. This CDR3 region has 20 residues. Germline assignment: CDR1 KGHDR and CDR2 SFDVKD. This CDR3 reads CATKGASGTGQSRGVNEQFF. CDR3 DNA sequence: TGTGCCACCAAAGGAGCCTCCGGGACAGGACAATCACGAGGGGTCAATGAGCAGTTCTTC.

V usage is TRBV25-1 and J usage is TRBJ2-3; D is undetermined. The CDR3 is 13 amino acids. Per germline, CDR1 MGHDK and CDR2 SYGVNS. V shed 9 bases and J shed 1 base, with 11 bases lying between them. This CDR3 reads CASTLSGTDTQYF. The CDR3 DNA follows: TGTGCCAGTACATTGTCGGGCACAGATACGCAGTATTTT.

The rearrangement uses TRBV20-1 and TRBJ2-1; tentative D call: TRBD2 (6 bases). This CDR3 contains 12 residues. CDR1 is DFQATT and CDR2 is SNEGSKA in the germline V gene (reference sequence). V was shortened by 5 bases and J by 12 bases, with 17 bases between the two germline ends. CDR3 loop: CSARGTGLWQFF. CDR3 bases: TGCAGTGCTCGTGGGACTGGCCTCTGGCAGTTCTTC.